This TCR beta chain was sequenced for a study of shared clonotypes between healthy human individuals. J gave up 0 bases and V 1 base, and 12 bases lay outside the gene matches. The germline V gene encodes CDR1 SGHDN and CDR2 FVKESK. This CDR3 region has 19 residues. In the study's own analysis: For the immunoSEQ data, sequences were junction-only without quality scores, so filtering differed. The protocol was immunoSEQ multiplex PCR, while the TCRdb copy is restricted to in-frame clones and leaves out a portion. The V and J calls and the clone size are those of that table, but D and trimming were determined from the DNA. The table records roughly 1.4 million clones, 98% to 99% of them present only once.

The chain recombines TRBV14 with TRBJ2-7; 10 nucleotides agree with TRBD2. This clonotype was obtained from a young man in good health. The sequencing input was naive CD4+ T cells sorted from blood. Subset meaning: CD45RA+ positively selected. The CDR3 loop is CASSQAGTSVLTSSYEQYF. The CDR3, as DNA: TGTGCCAGCAGCCAAGCCGGGACTAGCGTACTAACCAGCTCCTACGAGCAGTACTTC.